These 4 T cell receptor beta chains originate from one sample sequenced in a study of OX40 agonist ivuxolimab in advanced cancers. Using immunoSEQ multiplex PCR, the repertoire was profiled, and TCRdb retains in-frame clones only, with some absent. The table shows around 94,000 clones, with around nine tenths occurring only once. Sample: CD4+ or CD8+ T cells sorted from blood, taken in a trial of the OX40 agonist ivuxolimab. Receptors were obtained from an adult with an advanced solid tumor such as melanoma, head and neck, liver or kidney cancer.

The CDR3 loop is CASSFELAGVNEQFF. Here the CDR3 DNA reads TGTGCCAGCAGCTTCGAACTAGCGGGAGTCAATGAGCAGTTCTTC. The chain combines TRBV7-2 with TRBJ2-1; 11 bases line up with TRBD2. Looked up from germline, CDR1 is SGHTA and CDR2 is FQGNSA. The junction had 4 bases not matched to a gene; V was cut back by 3 bases and J by 6 bases. The CDR3 spans 15 residues. The complete variable domain, with remaining parts taken from reference TRBV7-2 and TRBJ2-1, reads GAGVSQSPSNKVTEKGKDVELRCDPISGHTALYWYRQSLGQGLEFLIYFQGNSAPDKSGLPSDRFSAERTGGSVSTLTIQRTQQEDSAVYLCASSFELAGVNEQFFGPGTRLTVL.

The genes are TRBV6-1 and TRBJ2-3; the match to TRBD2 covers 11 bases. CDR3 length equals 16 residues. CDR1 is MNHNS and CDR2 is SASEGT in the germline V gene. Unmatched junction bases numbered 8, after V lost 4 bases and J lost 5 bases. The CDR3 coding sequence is TGTGCCAGCAGTGGGGGACTAGCGGCCGGTCGAGATACGCAGTATTTT. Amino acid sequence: CASSGGLAAGRDTQYF.

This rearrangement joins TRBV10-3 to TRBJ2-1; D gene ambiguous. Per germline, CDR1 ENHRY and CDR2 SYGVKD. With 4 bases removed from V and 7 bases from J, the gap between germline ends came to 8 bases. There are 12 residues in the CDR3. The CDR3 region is CAISGDSNEQFF. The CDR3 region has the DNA TGTGCCATCAGTGGAGACTCGAATGAGCAGTTCTTC.

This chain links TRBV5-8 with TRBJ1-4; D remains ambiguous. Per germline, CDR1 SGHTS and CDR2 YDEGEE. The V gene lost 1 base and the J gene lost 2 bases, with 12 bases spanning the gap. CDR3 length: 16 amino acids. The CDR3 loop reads CASSLIPRSTNEKLFF. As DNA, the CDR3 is TGTGCCAGCAGCTTGATTCCCCGGAGTACTAATGAAAAACTGTTTTTT.